Below, 3 T cell receptor beta chains from the same sample are listed, as sequenced in a study of blood T cells in healthy people across ages (dated by TCRdb to 2013 to 2016). The library was generated by 5' RACE. Sequencing was performed on an Illumina HiSeq 2500. The second PCR ran for about 7 to 11 cycles and used a J-beta primer mix along with a sample-barcoded 5' primer. The raw public reads went through TCRdb reprocessing: fastp at Q25, MiXCR clone calling, in-frame beta chains kept. Each CDR3 protein appears once, grouped with its most common genes and DNA. The sample records about 930,000 distinct CDR3 sequences, 25% to 35% of which are singletons. The ten top clones hold 9.5% to 13% of the sample. These data are also associated with another study on T cells of mothers and their children.

Sequencing input: blood. The receptors were sampled from a woman aged 40 to 55 in good health.

This chain uses TRBV28 with TRBJ1-5; 9 bases fit TRBD1. Germline values: CDR1 MDHEN, CDR2 SYDVKM. V trimming: 7 bases; J trimming: 2 bases; junction bases outside the gene matches: 9. The CDR3 length is 16 residues. CDR3 bases: TGTGCCAGCACCTTAACCCGACAGGGGGGCAATCAGCCCCAGCATTTT. This gives the protein CASTLTRQGGNQPQHF.

The gene calls are TRBV9 and TRBJ1-1; D remains ambiguous. V was clipped by 0 bases and J by 7 bases, with 4 bases between them. The CDR3 sequence is 11 residues long. Germline-derived CDR1 and CDR2 are SGDLS and YYNGEE. The CDR3 DNA is TGTGCCAGCAGCGTAGTCAATGAAGCTTTCTTT. This sequence encodes CASSVVNEAFF.

This clonotype was observed a handful of times. The chain uses TRBV3-1 and TRBJ1-2; 8 bases agree with TRBD1. The CDR3 loop spans 17 amino acids. The V gene's germline CDR1 is LGHDT and CDR2 YNNKEL (reference sequence). V trimming: 6 bases; J trimming: 3 bases; junction bases outside the gene matches: 15. In DNA form, the CDR3 reads TGTGCCAGCAGTGAAATTACCGGGACAGGAGTCCACTATGGCTACACCTTC. Its translation: CASSEITGTGVHYGYTF. The entire variable domain, with the rest obtained from reference TRBV3-1 and TRBJ1-2, is as follows: DTAVSQTPKYLVTQMGNDKSIKCEQNLGHDTMYWYKQDSKKFLKIMFSYNNKELIINETVPNRFSPKSPDKAHLNLHINSLELGDSAVYFCASSEITGTGVHYGYTFGSGTRLTVV.